This TCR beta chain was captured by sequencing in a study of technical replicates of blood from a handful of donors. This CDR3 is 16 amino acids long. The V gene's germline CDR1 is LNHNV and CDR2 YYDKDF (reference sequence). Profiling relied on immunoSEQ multiplex PCR, and the TCRdb table lists in-frame clones only, not all of them. This sample has under 65,000 clones, with 86% found just once. Remarks on this clone: Relative to the germline gene, one junction end is altered; a read error may explain this.

The source material was PBMCs. The chain couples TRBV15 to TRBJ2-6; 8 nucleotides line up with TRBD1. The sequence was obtained from a human donor in good health. Some clones in this sample may be carry-over from other donors' samples. In DNA form, the CDR3 reads TGTGCCACCAGCGGAGACAGGGGATCAGGGGCCAACGTCCTGACTTTC. As protein: CATSGDRGSGANVLTF.